The 11 T cell receptor beta chains given below trace back to one sample, sequenced in a study of blood T cell repertoires in COVID-19. Assay used: immunoSEQ multiplex PCR; TCRdb lists only in-frame clones, some missing. Among 250,000 to 350,000 clones listed, more than 65% were seen once. The source material was peripheral blood. Receptors originate from a person aged 70 to 85 with COVID-19, enrolled during active disease.

This clone was detected once. The J gene is TRBJ1-4, the V gene TRBV28, with 8 bases that match TRBD1. Germline CDR1 is MDHEN and CDR2 is SYDVKM. Trimming removed 11 bases from V and 5 bases from J; junction bases left unmatched: 7. The CDR3 covers 13 residues. CDR3 in DNA: TGTGCCGTACAGGGGGGAGGGAATGAAAAACTGTTTTTT. This gives the protein CAVQGGGNEKLFF.

The table lists this clone with a count of one. The chain carries TRBV5-1 and TRBJ1-4, with 8 bases matching TRBD1. The CDR3 has 13 amino acids. The V segment lost 5 bases and the J segment 6 bases; nucleotides outside the gene matches: 3. Germline-derived CDR1 and CDR2 are SGHRS and YFSETQ. The CDR3 loop is CASRTGDDEKLFF. The CDR3 DNA sequence: TGCGCCAGCAGGACAGGGGACGATGAAAAACTGTTTTTT.

The rearrangement uses TRBV5-1 and TRBJ2-5; unclear D gene. The CDR3 loop spans 13 amino acids. The V gene's germline CDR1 is SGHRS and CDR2 YFSETQ. Between the trimmed V and J ends, which lost 0 bases and 12 bases, there was a span of 15 bases. The CDR3 is CASSLGGGEAKYF. DNA for the CDR3: TGCGCCAGCAGCTTGGGAGGCGGCGAGGCTAAGTACTTC.

The V and J genes are TRBV3-1 (or the pseudogene TRBV3-2) and TRBJ2-5; 11 bases match TRBD2. J lost 5 bases, V lost 6 bases, and 17 bases had no gene match. Germline V CDR1 and CDR2: LGHDT, YNNKEL (reference sequence). The CDR3 extends over 18 amino acids. Here the CDR3 reads CASRETPFTSGGRETQYF. DNA for the CDR3: TGTGCCAGCAGAGAAACCCCATTTACTAGCGGGGGTCGGGAGACCCAGTACTTC.

J is TRBJ2-2 and V is TRBV6-1, with 7 bases fitting TRBD1. The J segment lost 5 bases and the V segment lost 6 bases, leaving 6 bases of the junction unmatched. The CDR3 sequence is 14 residues long. The V gene's germline CDR1 is MNHNS and CDR2 SASEGT. This CDR3 is CASRYRGETGELFF. CDR3 bases: TGTGCCAGCAGGTACAGGGGCGAGACCGGGGAGCTGTTTTTT.

The chain recombines TRBV7-2 with TRBJ1-5; no clear D. Trimming removed 3 bases from V and 4 bases from J, with 16 bases in between. CDR3 length: 16 amino acids. Germline CDR1 reads SGHTA; CDR2 reads FQGNSA. CDR3 amino acids: CASSFTATGANQPQHF. In DNA form, the CDR3 reads TGTGCCAGCAGCTTCACCGCCACGGGTGCGAATCAGCCCCAGCATTTT.

Here the CDR3 reads CASSRESNNSPLHF. In DNA, the CDR3 is TGTGCCAGCAGCCGGGAGTCCAATAATTCACCCCTCCACTTT. V and J are TRBV7-9 and TRBJ1-6; D gene uncertain. Germline lookup yields CDR1 SEHNR and CDR2 FQNEAQ (reference sequence). V lost 5 bases and J 5 bases, leaving 10 bases between the germline ends. The CDR3 contains 14 residues.

CDR3 nucleotide sequence: TGCGCCAGCAGCTTGGAGGGGTCTCAGCCCCAGCATTTT. This encodes CASSLEGSQPQHF. J is TRBJ1-5 and V is TRBV5-1, with D possibly TRBD1 on 5 matching bases. This CDR3 is 13 amino acids long. V shed 0 bases and J shed 6 bases, with 7 bases lying between them. From germline, CDR1 is SGHRS and CDR2 YFSETQ.

This chain connects TRBV7-2 to TRBJ2-2; D unclear. The CDR3 spans 16 residues. Trimming cost V 2 bases and J 4 bases, with 14 bases left between them. CDR1 is SGHTA, CDR2 FQGNSA, per germline. The CDR3 loop reads CASSLRPGSATGELFF. CDR3 DNA: TGTGCCAGCAGCTTACGGCCAGGTTCGGCCACCGGGGAGCTGTTTTTT.

This clone was detected a few times. The gene calls are TRBV6-6 and TRBJ2-5; the D gene is possibly TRBD1 (5 bases). The CDR3 runs 14 residues. Trimming shortened V by 4 bases and J by 3 bases, and 12 bases separated the two germline ends. The germline V gene encodes CDR1 MNHNY and CDR2 SVGAGI (reference sequence). The CDR3: CASSSRFREETQYF. CDR3 bases: TGTGCCAGCAGTTCTAGGTTCAGGGAAGAGACCCAGTACTTC.

The chain recombines TRBV7-2 with TRBJ2-2; D remains unclear. Germline lookup yields CDR1 SGHTA and CDR2 FQGNSA. V was shortened by 2 bases and J by 3 bases, with 10 bases between the two germline ends. The CDR3 extends over 15 amino acids. CDR3 in DNA: TGTGCCAGCAGCTTAAATGGTGGGCACACCGGGGAGCTGTTTTTT. As protein: CASSLNGGHTGELFF.